These 18 T cell receptor beta chains came from one sample sequenced in a study of Tregs in tolerant kidney transplant recipients. This table comes from immunoSEQ multiplex PCR, and its TCRdb copy is limited to in-frame clones, with some not included. The table for this sample gives 25,000 to 35,000 clones. The material was CD8+ T cells from blood, obtained before the transplant. The receptors come from a human donor who received a combined kidney and bone marrow transplant.

Comments on this clone: The read terminates 3 residues ahead of where the CDR3 ends, so the germline J gene completes it. V is TRBV30 and J is TRBJ2-3; D is undetermined. The V end was cut by 2 bases, the J end by 6 bases, with 12 bases between. Germline lookup yields CDR1 GTSNPN and CDR2 SVGIG (reference sequence). The CDR3 extends over 13 amino acids. The chain's CDR3 is CAWSSVVGDTQYF. Partial CDR3 DNA: TGTGCCTGGAGTTCGGTGGTTGGTGATACG. Looking up the rest from reference TRBV30 and TRBJ2-3 gives the full variable domain: SQTIHQWPATLVQPVGSPLSLECTVEGTSNPNLYWYRQAAGRGLQLLFYSVGIGQISSEVPQNLSASRPQDRQFILSSKKLLLSDSGFYLCAWSSVVGDTQYFGPGTRLTVL.

As for this clone: The CDR3 goes on 3 residues after the read ends, and that part is filled in from the germline J gene. The J gene is TRBJ1-1, the V gene TRBV29-1; D gene unclear. Germline CDR1 is SQVTM and CDR2 is ANQGSEA. V lost 4 bases to trimming and J lost 0 bases, with 6 bases between them. This CDR3 has 12 residues. The CDR3 DNA, read in part, is TGCAGCGTTGTAGTATTGAACACTGAA. It codes for CSVVVLNTE. The CDR3 reads in full as CSVVVLNTEAFF.

A note on this clone: The read ends 3 residues early relative to the CDR3; the germline J gene fills the gap. The chain links TRBV7-6 to TRBJ1-2; 9 nucleotides align to TRBD1. Germline V gene data show CDR1 as SGHVS and CDR2 as FNYEAQ. The J segment lost 5 bases and the V segment lost 5 bases, leaving 6 bases of the junction unmatched. There are 14 residues in the CDR3. CDR3 bases read: TGTGCCAGCAGCGCCGGGACAGGGAGTTATGGC. The encoded protein is CASSAGTGSYG. The entire CDR3 protein reads CASSAGTGSYGYTF.

Details on this clone: The read terminates 3 residues before the CDR3 end, so the remaining end is supplied by the germline J gene. The chain carries TRBV6-2 or TRBV6-3 and TRBJ2-1; D uncertain. This CDR3 comprises 15 residues. V was cut by 0 bases and J by 5 bases, with 11 bases left in between. Germline-derived CDR1 and CDR2 are MNHEY and SVGEGT. CDR3 in amino acids: CASSYSNYPDNEQFF. CDR3 DNA (partial): TGTGCCAGCAGTTACTCGAACTACCCCGACAATGAG.

Notes on this clone: The missing CDR3 end, 3 residues past where the read stops, is filled in from the germline J gene. The rearrangement uses TRBV7-6 and TRBJ2-1, with D unresolved. The germline V gene encodes CDR1 SGHVS and CDR2 FNYEAQ. The V and J ends lost 5 bases and 0 bases respectively, with 8 bases between them. The CDR3 runs to 14 residues. The DNA read from the CDR3 is TGTGCCAGCAGCCAGGAGAGCTCCTACAATGAG. Encoded protein: CASSQESSYNE. The entire CDR3 reads CASSQESSYNEQFF.

Partial CDR3 DNA: TGTGCCAGTAGTATAGATCGACACCGCTACGAG. It specifies CASSIDRHRYE. The full CDR3 protein reads CASSIDRHRYEQYF. The gene calls are TRBV19 and TRBJ2-7, with no clear D. The CDR3 is cut off 3 residues early in the read; its end comes from the germline J gene. Looked up from germline, CDR1 is LNHDA and CDR2 is SQIVND (reference sequence). CDR3 size: 14 residues. Trimming pared 0 bases from V and 3 bases from J, leaving 9 bases between.

The CDR3 bases that were read are TGTGCCAGCAGTGAAGATAATATGAGCGGGGGGTCCTACGAG. Residues: CASSEDNMSGGSYE. The complete CDR3 sequence is CASSEDNMSGGSYEQYF. The rearrangement uses TRBV2 and TRBJ2-7; 9 positions agree with TRBD2. The DNA ends 3 residues before the CDR3 does, and the rest of the CDR3 is filled in from the germline J gene. V gave up 1 base and J gave up 1 base; unmatched junction bases: 8. The germline V gene encodes CDR1 SNHLY and CDR2 FYNNEI. The CDR3 loop spans 17 amino acids.

On this clone: The read comes to an end 3 residues before the CDR3 does, leaving the germline J gene to fill in the end. The chain joins TRBV19 to TRBJ2-7; TRBD1 is a possible D gene (6 bases). The germline CDR1 and CDR2 sequences are LNHDA and SQIVND (reference sequence). V lost 3 bases and J lost 3, with 15 bases in between. The CDR3 totals 15 residues. The covered CDR3 bases are TGTGCCAGTAGTATTTCGGCAGGGGTAAGCTACGAG. Amino acid sequence: CASSISAGVSYE. From start to end, the CDR3 is CASSISAGVSYEQYF.

With regard to this clone: The missing CDR3 end, 3 residues past where the read stops, is filled in from the germline J gene. The chain carries TRBV7-9 and TRBJ2-7, with D possibly being TRBD2 (6 bases). The CDR3 contains 14 residues. Deletions cut 4 bases from V and 3 bases from J, with 13 bases between. Germline CDR1 reads SEHNR; CDR2 reads FQNEAQ (reference sequence). The sequenced part of the CDR3 DNA is TGTGCCAGCAGCTCAAGTACGGGACTCTACGAG. This gives the protein CASSSSTGLYE. The full CDR3 sequence reads CASSSSTGLYEQYF. Using reference TRBV7-9 and TRBJ2-7 for the parts outside the CDR3, the full variable domain is DTGVSQNPRHKITKRGQNVTFRCDPISEHNRLYWYRQTLGQGPEFLTYFQNEAQLEKSRLLSDRFSAERPKGSFSTLEIQRTEQGDSAMYLCASSSSTGLYEQYFGPGTRLTVT.

CDR3 sequence reads: CASSFRQGRGGKNEQFF. The part of the CDR3 DNA that was read is TGTGCCAGCAGCTTCCGACAGGGGCGGGGAGGTAAAAATGAG. The V and J genes are TRBV7-6 and TRBJ2-1; 8 bases are a match to TRBD1. The sequence runs out 3 residues before the end of the CDR3; the remainder is reconstructed from the germline J gene. The CDR3 totals 17 residues. Germline CDR1 reads SGHVS; CDR2 reads FNYEAQ. The ends lost 3 bases at V and 7 bases at J; junction bases unmatched: 14.

As regards this clone: Read coverage stops 3 residues before the CDR3 terminus; the germline J gene supplies the remainder. The chain recombines TRBV7-9 with TRBJ1-4, with 9 positions matching TRBD1. J was trimmed by 3 bases and V by 5 bases; bases with no gene match: 4. Germline values: CDR1 SEHNR, CDR2 FQNEAQ (reference sequence). The CDR3 consists of 15 residues. CDR3 bases read: TGTGCCAGCAGCCCACAGGGGGCCCCTAATGAAAAA. This sequence encodes CASSPQGAPNEK. The complete CDR3 sequence is CASSPQGAPNEKLFF.

Concerning this clone itself: The read finishes 3 residues shy of the CDR3 end, and the germline J gene is used to complete it. The chain has TRBV19 and TRBJ2-7, with 11 bases lining up with TRBD1. With 6 bases clipped from V and 3 bases from J, the junction kept 4 bases outside the gene matches. The germline V gene encodes CDR1 LNHDA and CDR2 SQIVND (reference sequence). CDR3 size: 14 residues. The covered CDR3 bases are TGTGCCAGTAGCGCCGGGACAGGGGGCTACGAG. This codes for CASSAGTGGYE. The full CDR3 is CASSAGTGGYEQYF.

With respect to this clone: The CDR3 goes on 3 residues after the read ends, and that part is filled in from the germline J gene. The chain combines TRBV7-2 with TRBJ2-7, with D perhaps matching TRBD1 (6 bases). There are 14 residues in the CDR3. Trimming stripped 4 bases from V and 4 bases from J, with 14 bases between. The germline CDR1 and CDR2 sequences are SGHTA and FQGNSA. Partial CDR3 DNA: TGTGCCAGCAGCTCAGTGGGACAAAGATACGAG. This encodes CASSSVGQRYE. From start to end, the CDR3 is CASSSVGQRYEQYF.

The sequenced CDR3 bases are TGTGCCAGTAGTCCGACACCTTCCTACGAG. Translating it yields CASSPTPSYE. The full CDR3 protein is CASSPTPSYEQYF. The V gene is TRBV19, the J gene TRBJ2-7; D ambiguous. The observed sequence ends 3 residues before the CDR3 terminus, with the missing tail filled in from the germline J gene. V dropped 5 bases and J dropped 1 base, with 9 bases sitting between them. Germline assignment: CDR1 LNHDA and CDR2 SQIVND (reference sequence). The CDR3 extends over 13 amino acids.

On this clone itself: The read gets to within 3 residues of the CDR3 end, and the germline J gene fills in the rest. This rearrangement joins TRBV5-1 to TRBJ2-2; D is ambiguous. Germline-derived CDR1 and CDR2 are SGHRS and YFSETQ. V was clipped by 0 bases and J by 0 bases, with 9 bases between them. This CDR3 contains 16 residues. CDR3 region: CASSLAAASNTGELFF. The covered CDR3 bases are TGCGCCAGCAGCTTGGCGGCGGCCTCGAACACCGGGGAG.

A remark on this clone: The CDR3 is cut off 3 residues early in the read; its end comes from the germline J gene. The chain links TRBV7-9 to TRBJ1-2; 7 positions agree with TRBD1. The germline V gene encodes CDR1 SEHNR and CDR2 FQNEAQ (reference sequence). J gave up 3 bases and V 5 bases, and 9 bases lay outside the gene matches. This CDR3 has 15 amino acids. This CDR3 reads CASSKAGTDDYGYTF. The CDR3 bases that were read are TGTGCCAGCAGCAAAGCCGGGACAGACGACTATGGC. Complete variable domain (other parts from reference TRBV7-9 and TRBJ1-2): DTGVSQNPRHKITKRGQNVTFRCDPISEHNRLYWYRQTLGQGPEFLTYFQNEAQLEKSRLLSDRFSAERPKGSFSTLEIQRTEQGDSAMYLCASSKAGTDDYGYTFGSGTRLTVV.

With regard to this clone: The read ends 3 residues early relative to the CDR3; the germline J gene fills the gap. The gene calls are TRBV19 and TRBJ1-1, with D perhaps matching TRBD1 (5 bases). V was pared by 3 bases and J by 6 bases, with 8 bases between. This CDR3 region has 12 residues. The V gene's germline CDR1 is LNHDA and CDR2 SQIVND (reference sequence). This CDR3 reads CASSIGTPEAFF. The CDR3 bases that were read are TGTGCCAGTAGTATTGGGACTCCTGAA. The whole variable domain, remainder taken from reference TRBV19 and TRBJ1-1, is DGGITQSPKYLFRKEGQNVTLSCEQNLNHDAMYWYRQDPGQGLRLIYYSQIVNDFQKGDIAEGYSVSREKKESFPLTVTSAQKNPTAFYLCASSIGTPEAFFGQGTRLTVV.

This clone ranks as medium-sized in terms of frequency. The read terminates 3 residues ahead of where the CDR3 ends, so the germline J gene completes it. The V call is TRBV19, the J call TRBJ2-1, with TRBD2 as a possible D gene (6 bases). Germline values: CDR1 LNHDA, CDR2 SQIVND (reference sequence). This CDR3 contains 13 residues. The V end was cut by 2 bases, the J end by 9 bases, with 11 bases between. The sequenced part of the CDR3 DNA is TGTGCCAGTAGTATACCCCTGGGGGGTGAG. This gives the protein CASSIPLGGE. The full CDR3 sequence reads CASSIPLGGEQFF.